This T cell receptor (beta chain) was obtained from a study of T-cell reconstitution after alpha-beta-depleted transplantation in children. Unique molecular identifiers were used in preparing the TCRbeta library. TCRdb re-derived calls from the PCR reads in MiXCR, one entry per CDR3 protein. The top ten hold about 7.3% of the sample, which has more than 85,000 distinct CDR3 sequences, 10% seen once. This clonotype appeared many times. The CDR3 loop spans 13 amino acids. The germline V gene has CDR1 SGHDN and CDR2 FVKESK. V lost 7 bases and J 8 bases, leaving 15 bases between the germline ends. The V gene is TRBV14, the J gene TRBJ2-1, with D perhaps matching TRBD2 (7 bases). The material was PBMCs from the stem cell graft donor, obtained from the stem cell graft. This receptor was identified in a human donor who donated a stem cell graft to a child with acute lymphoblastic leukemia. The DNA of the CDR3 is TGTGCCAGCAATATAGGGGGGGGAGATGAGCAGTTCTTC. Translating gives CASNIGGGDEQFF. Together with reference TRBV14 and TRBJ2-1, the CDR3 gives the full variable domain: EAGVTQFPSHSVIEKGQTVTLRCDPISGHDNLYWYRRVMGKEIKFLLHFVKESKQDESGMPNNRFLAERTGGTYSTLKVQPAELEDSGVYFCASNIGGGDEQFFGPGTRLTVL.